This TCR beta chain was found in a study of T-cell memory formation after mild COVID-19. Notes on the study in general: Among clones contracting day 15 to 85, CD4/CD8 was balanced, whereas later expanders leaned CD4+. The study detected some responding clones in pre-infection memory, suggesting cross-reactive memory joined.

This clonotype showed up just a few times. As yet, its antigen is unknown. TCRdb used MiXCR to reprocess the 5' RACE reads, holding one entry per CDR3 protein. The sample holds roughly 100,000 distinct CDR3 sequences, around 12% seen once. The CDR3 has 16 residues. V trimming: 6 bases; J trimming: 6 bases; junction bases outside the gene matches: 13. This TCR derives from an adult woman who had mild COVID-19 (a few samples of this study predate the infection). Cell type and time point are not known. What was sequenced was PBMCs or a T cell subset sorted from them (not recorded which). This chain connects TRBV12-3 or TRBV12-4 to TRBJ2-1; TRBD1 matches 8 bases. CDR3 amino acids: CASSYLLDRVGNEQFF. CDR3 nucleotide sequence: TGTGCCAGCAGCTATCTGTTGGACAGGGTTGGCAATGAGCAGTTCTTC.